The 2 T cell receptor beta chains below were found in one sample sequenced in a study of shared clonotypes between healthy human individuals. Produced via immunoSEQ multiplex PCR; TCRdb's table is partial and in-frame only. The table lists 110,000 or so clones, 55% to 80% of them singletons. The sample was memory CD8+ T cells sorted from blood. Described subset: CD45RO+ cells pooled with CCR7-negative TemRA cells. The receptors were gathered from a woman in her 30s in good health.

The gene calls are TRBV11-2 and TRBJ2-5; the D is unclear. CDR3 length: 15 amino acids. V shed 6 bases and J shed 2 bases, with 16 bases lying between them. Looked up from germline, CDR1 is SGHAT and CDR2 is FQNNGV. The CDR3 protein is CASSIFLSEQETQYF. CDR3 bases: TGTGCCAGCAGTATCTTCTTGAGCGAACAAGAGACCCAGTACTTC. Full variable domain (missing parts from reference TRBV11-2 and TRBJ2-5): EAGVAQSPRYKIIEKRQSVAFWCNPISGHATLYWYQQILGQGPKLLIQFQNNGVVDDSQLPKDRFSAERLKGVDSTLKIQPAKLEDSAVYLCASSIFLSEQETQYFGPGTRLLVL.

The chain recombines TRBV5-1 with TRBJ2-7; D possibly corresponds to TRBD2 (6 bases). Germline V lookup: CDR1 SGHRS, CDR2 YFSETQ. V lost 4 bases, J lost 7 bases, and 27 bases lay in between. This CDR3 spans 17 amino acids. The chain's CDR3 is CASSLLISGVAPGEQYF. CDR3 nucleotide sequence: TGCGCCAGCAGCCTGTTGATATCGGGAGTCGCTCCGGGTGAGCAGTACTTC.